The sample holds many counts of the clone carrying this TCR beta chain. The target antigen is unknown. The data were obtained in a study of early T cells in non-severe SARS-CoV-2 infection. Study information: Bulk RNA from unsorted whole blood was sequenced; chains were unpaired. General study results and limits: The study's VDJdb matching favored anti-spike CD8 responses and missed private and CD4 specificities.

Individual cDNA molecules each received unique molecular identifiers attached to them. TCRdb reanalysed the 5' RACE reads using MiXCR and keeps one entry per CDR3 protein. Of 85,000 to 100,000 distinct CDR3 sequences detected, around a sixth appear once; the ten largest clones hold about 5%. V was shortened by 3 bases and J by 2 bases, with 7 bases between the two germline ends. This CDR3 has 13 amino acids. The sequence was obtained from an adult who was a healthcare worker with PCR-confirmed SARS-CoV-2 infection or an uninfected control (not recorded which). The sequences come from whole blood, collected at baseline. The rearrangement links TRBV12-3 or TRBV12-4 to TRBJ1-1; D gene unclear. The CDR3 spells CASSLTRNTEAFF. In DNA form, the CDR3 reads TGTGCCAGCAGTTTGACAAGAAACACTGAAGCTTTCTTT.